This entry concerns a single TCR beta chain. Assay used: immunoSEQ multiplex PCR; TCRdb lists only in-frame clones, some missing. The sample has approximately 170,000 clones, 90% seen once. The data belong to a study of control samples from healthy donors and cancer patients. The CDR3 is made up of 15 amino acids. Germline CDR1 and CDR2: MNHEY and SVGAGI. Trimming stripped 5 bases from V and 0 bases from J, with 10 bases between. The sequencing input was blood. The origin of this receptor is a woman aged 45-65 years in good health. The rearrangement joins TRBV6-5 to TRBJ1-4; D unresolved. CDR3 DNA: TGTGCCAGCAGTCCATTCGGTGCAACTAATGAAAAACTGTTTTTT. Translated: CASSPFGATNEKLFF.